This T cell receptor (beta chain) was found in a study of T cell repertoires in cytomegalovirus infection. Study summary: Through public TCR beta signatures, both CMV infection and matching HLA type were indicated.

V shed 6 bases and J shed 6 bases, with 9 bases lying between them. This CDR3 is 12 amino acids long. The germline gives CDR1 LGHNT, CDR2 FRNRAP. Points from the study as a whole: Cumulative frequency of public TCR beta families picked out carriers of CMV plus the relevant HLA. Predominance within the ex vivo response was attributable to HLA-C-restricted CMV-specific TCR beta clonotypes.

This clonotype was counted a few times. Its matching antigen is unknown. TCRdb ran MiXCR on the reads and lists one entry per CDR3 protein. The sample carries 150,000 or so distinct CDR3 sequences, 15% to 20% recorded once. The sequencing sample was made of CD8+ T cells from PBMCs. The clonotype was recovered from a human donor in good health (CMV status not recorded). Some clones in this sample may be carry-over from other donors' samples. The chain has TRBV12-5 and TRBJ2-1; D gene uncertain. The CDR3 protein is CASGTILNEQFF. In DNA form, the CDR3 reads TGTGCTAGTGGGACCATACTCAATGAGCAGTTCTTC.